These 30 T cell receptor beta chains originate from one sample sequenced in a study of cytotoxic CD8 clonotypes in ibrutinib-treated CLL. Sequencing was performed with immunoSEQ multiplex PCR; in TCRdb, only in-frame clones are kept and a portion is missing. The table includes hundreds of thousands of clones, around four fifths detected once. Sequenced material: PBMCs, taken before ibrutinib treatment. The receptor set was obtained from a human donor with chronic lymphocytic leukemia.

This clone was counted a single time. The CDR3 protein is CARRDITSNKGYGYTF. The CDR3 bases are TGTGCCAGACGAGACATCACTTCTAACAAAGGCTATGGCTACACCTTC. The chain carries TRBV30 and TRBJ1-2; D is unresolved. Trimming removed 8 bases from V and 4 bases from J, with 26 bases in between. The CDR3 contains 16 residues. Germline CDR1 GTSNPN, CDR2 SVGIG (reference sequence).

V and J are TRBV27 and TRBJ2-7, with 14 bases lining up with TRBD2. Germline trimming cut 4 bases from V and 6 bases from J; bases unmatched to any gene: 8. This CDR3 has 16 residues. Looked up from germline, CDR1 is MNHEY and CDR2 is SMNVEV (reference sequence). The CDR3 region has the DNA TGTGCCAGCAGTTCGGGACTAGCGGGAGACAGACGCGAGCAGTACTTC. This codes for CASSSGLAGDRREQYF.

The CDR3 region has the DNA TGTGCCAGCAGTTACTCAATCGGGAGTGACACAGATACGCAGTATTTT. Translation gives CASSYSIGSDTDTQYF. J is TRBJ2-3 and V is TRBV6-5, with D possibly being TRBD2 (6 bases). The ends were cut back, 0 bases at V and 2 bases at J, with 12 bases in the middle. CDR3 length: 16 amino acids. Germline-derived CDR1 and CDR2 are MNHEY and SVGAGI.

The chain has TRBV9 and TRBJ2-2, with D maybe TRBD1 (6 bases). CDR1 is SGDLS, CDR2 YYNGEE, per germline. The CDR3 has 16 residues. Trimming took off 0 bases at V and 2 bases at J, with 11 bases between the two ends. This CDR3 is CASSVAAGVNTGELFF. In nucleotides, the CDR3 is TGTGCCAGCAGCGTAGCGGCAGGGGTTAACACCGGGGAGCTGTTTTTT.

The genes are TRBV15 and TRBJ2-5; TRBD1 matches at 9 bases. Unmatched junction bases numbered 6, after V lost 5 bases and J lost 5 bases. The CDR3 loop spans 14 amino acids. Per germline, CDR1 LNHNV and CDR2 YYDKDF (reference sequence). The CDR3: CATSVTGGRETQYF. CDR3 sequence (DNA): TGTGCCACCAGCGTAACAGGGGGCAGGGAGACCCAGTACTTC.

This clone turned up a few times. The CDR3 region is CASSIQRQPHEKLFF. The DNA of the CDR3 is TGTGCCAGTAGTATTCAACGGCAGCCTCATGAAAAACTGTTTTTT. The V and J genes are TRBV19 and TRBJ1-4; D unresolved. This CDR3 is 15 amino acids long. CDR1 LNHDA and CDR2 SQIVND come from the germline V gene (reference sequence). The ends were cut back, 3 bases at V and 6 bases at J, with 14 bases in the middle.

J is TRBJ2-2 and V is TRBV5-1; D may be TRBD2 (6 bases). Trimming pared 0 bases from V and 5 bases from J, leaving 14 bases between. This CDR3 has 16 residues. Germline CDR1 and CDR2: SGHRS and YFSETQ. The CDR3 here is CASSLDAGKKTGELFF. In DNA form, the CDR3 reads TGCGCCAGCAGCTTGGACGCGGGAAAGAAAACCGGGGAGCTGTTTTTT.

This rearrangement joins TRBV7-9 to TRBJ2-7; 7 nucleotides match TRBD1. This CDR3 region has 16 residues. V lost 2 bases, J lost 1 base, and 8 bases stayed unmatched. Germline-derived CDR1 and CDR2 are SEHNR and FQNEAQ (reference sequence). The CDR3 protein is CASSLSYEDRSYEQYF. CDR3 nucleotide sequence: TGTGCCAGCAGCTTATCGTACGAGGACAGGTCCTACGAGCAGTACTTC.

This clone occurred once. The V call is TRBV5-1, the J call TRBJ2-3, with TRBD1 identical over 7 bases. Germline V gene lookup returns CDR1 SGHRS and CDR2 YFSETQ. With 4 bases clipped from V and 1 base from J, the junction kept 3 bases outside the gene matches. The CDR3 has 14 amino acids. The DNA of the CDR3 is TGCGCCAGCAGCCAAACAGGGGGCACAGATACGCAGTATTTT. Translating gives CASSQTGGTDTQYF. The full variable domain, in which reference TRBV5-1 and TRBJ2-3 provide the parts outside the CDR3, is KAGVTQTPRYLIKTRGQQVTLSCSPISGHRSVSWYQQTPGQGLQFLFEYFSETQRNKGNFPGRFSGRQFSNSRSEMNVSTLELGDSALYLCASSQTGGTDTQYFGPGTRLTVL.

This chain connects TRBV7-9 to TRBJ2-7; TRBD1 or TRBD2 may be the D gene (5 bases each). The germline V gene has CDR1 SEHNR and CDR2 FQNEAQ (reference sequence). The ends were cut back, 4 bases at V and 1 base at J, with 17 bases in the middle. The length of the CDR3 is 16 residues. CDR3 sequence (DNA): TGTGCCAGCAGCTCTTTAGAGAGGGGATGGTCCTACGAGCAGTACTTC. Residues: CASSSLERGWSYEQYF.

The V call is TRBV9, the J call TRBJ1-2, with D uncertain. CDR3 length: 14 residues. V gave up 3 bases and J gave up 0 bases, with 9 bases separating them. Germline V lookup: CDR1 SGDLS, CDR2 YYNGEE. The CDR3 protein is CASSATAANYGYTF. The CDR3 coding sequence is TGTGCCAGCAGCGCGACGGCAGCTAACTATGGCTACACCTTC.

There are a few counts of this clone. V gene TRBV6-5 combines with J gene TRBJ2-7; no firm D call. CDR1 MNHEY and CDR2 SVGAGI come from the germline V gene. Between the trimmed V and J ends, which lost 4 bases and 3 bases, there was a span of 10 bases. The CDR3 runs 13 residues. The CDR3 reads CASSFSSIYEQYF. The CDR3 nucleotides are TGTGCCAGCAGTTTCTCTAGTATCTACGAGCAGTACTTC.

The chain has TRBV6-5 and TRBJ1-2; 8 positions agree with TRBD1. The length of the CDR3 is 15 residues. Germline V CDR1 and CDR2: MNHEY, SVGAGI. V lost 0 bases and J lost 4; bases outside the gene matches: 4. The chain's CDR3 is CASSYSAGTGYGYTF. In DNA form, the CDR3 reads TGTGCCAGCAGTTACTCCGCCGGGACAGGCTATGGCTACACCTTC.

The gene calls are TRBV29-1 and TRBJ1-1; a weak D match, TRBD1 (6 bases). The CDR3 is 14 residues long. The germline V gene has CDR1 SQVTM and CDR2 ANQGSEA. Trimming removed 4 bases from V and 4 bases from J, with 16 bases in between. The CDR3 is CSVGSWGATTEAFF. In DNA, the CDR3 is TGCAGCGTTGGGTCTTGGGGGGCTACCACTGAAGCTTTCTTT.

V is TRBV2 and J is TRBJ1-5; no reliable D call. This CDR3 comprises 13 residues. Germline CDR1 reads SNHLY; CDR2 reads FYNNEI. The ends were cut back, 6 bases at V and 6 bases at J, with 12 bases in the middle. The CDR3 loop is CASRWGTSQPQHF. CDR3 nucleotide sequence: TGTGCCAGCAGATGGGGAACAAGTCAGCCCCAGCATTTT.

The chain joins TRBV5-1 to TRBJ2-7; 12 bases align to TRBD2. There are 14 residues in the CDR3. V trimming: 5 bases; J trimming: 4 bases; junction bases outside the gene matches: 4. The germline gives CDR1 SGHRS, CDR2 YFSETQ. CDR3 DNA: TGCGCCAGCAGGTGGACTAGCGGGGAATACGAGCAGTACTTC. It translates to CASRWTSGEYEQYF.

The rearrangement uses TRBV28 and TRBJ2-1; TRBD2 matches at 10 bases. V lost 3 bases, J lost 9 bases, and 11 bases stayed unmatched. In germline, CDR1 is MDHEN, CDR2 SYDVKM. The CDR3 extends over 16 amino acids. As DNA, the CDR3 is TGTGCCAGCAGTTTCGGGACTAGCGTGGGCTGGGCTGAGCAGTTCTTC. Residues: CASSFGTSVGWAEQFF.

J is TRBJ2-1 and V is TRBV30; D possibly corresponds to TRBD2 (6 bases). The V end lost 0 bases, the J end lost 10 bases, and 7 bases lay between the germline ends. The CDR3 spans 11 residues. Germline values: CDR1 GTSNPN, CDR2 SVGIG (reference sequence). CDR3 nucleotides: TGTGCCTGGAGTGTACGGGAGGAGCAGTTCTTC. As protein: CAWSVREEQFF.

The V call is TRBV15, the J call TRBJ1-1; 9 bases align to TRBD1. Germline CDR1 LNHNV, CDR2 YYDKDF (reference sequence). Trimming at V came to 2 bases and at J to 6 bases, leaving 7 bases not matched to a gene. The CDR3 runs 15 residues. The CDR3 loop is CATSRTGGIRAEAFF. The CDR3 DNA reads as TGTGCCACCAGCAGAACAGGGGGCATTAGAGCTGAAGCTTTCTTT.

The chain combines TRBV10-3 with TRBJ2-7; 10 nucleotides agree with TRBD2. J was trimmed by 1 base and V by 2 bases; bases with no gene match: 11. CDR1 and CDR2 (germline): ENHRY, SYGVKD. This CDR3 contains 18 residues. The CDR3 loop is CAISEVSSGRVGSYEQYF. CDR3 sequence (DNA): TGTGCCATCAGTGAGGTCTCTAGCGGGAGAGTTGGTTCCTACGAGCAGTACTTC.

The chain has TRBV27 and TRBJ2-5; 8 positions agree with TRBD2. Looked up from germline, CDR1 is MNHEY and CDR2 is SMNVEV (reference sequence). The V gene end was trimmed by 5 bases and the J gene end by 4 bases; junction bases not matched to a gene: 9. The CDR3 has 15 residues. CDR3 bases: TGTGCCAGCAGTCCCCGCGGGAGGCTCGGAGAGACCCAGTACTTC. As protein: CASSPRGRLGETQYF.

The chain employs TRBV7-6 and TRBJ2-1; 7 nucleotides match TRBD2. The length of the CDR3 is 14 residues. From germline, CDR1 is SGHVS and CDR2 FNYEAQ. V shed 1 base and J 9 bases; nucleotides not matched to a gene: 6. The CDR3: CASSLVLAGVEQFF. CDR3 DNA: TGTGCCAGCAGCTTAGTTCTGGCGGGAGTTGAGCAGTTCTTC.

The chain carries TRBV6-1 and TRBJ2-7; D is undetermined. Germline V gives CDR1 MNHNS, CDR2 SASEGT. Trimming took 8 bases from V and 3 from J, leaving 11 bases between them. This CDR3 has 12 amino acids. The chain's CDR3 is CASGELYYEQYF. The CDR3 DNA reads TGTGCCAGCGGGGAACTATACTACGAGCAGTACTTC.

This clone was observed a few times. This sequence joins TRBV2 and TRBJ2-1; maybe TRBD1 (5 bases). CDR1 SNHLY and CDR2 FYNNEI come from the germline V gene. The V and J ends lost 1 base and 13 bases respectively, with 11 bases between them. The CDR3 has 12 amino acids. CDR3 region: CASSEGGPTQFF. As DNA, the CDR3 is TGTGCCAGCAGTGAAGGGGGCCCCACTCAGTTCTTC. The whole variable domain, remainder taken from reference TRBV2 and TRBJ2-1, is EPEVTQTPSHQVTQMGQEVILRCVPISNHLYFYWYRQILGQKVEFLVSFYNNEISEKSEIFDDQFSVERPDGSNFTLKIRSTKLEDSAMYFCASSEGGPTQFFGPGTRLTVL.

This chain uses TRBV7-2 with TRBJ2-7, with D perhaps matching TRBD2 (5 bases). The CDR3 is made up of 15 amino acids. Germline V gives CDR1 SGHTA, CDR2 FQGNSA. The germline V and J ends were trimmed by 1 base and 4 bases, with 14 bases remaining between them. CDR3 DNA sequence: TGTGCCAGCAGCTTAGGATTACTAGGTGCGTACGAGCAGTACTTC. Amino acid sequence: CASSLGLLGAYEQYF. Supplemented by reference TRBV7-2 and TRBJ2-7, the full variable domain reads GAGVSQSPSNKVTEKGKDVELRCDPISGHTALYWYRQSLGQGLEFLIYFQGNSAPDKSGLPSDRFSAERTGGSVSTLTIQRTQQEDSAVYLCASSLGLLGAYEQYFGPGTRLTVT.

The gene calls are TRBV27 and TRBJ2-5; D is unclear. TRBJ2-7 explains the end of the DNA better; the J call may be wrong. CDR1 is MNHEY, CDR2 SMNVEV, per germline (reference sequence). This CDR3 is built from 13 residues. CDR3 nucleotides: TGTGCCAGCAGTTTAAATACGAACTACGAGCAGTACTTC. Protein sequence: CASSLNTNYEQYF.

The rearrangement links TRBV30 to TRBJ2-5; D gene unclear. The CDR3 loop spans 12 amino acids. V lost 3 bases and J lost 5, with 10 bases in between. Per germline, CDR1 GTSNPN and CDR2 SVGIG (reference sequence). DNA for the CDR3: TGTGCCTGGAGGCTTAAAGTGGAGACCCAGTACTTC. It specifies CAWRLKVETQYF.

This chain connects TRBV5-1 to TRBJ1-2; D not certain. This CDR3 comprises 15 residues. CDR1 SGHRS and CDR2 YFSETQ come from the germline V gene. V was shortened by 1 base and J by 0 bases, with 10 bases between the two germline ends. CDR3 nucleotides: TGCGCCAGCAGCTTGCTTCGGGATTCTAACTATGGCTACACCTTC. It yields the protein CASSLLRDSNYGYTF.

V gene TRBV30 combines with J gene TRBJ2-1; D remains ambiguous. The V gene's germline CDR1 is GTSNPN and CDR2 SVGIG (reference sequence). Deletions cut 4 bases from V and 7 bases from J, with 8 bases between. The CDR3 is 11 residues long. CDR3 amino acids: CAWILGNEQFF. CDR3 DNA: TGTGCCTGGATACTGGGAAATGAGCAGTTCTTC.

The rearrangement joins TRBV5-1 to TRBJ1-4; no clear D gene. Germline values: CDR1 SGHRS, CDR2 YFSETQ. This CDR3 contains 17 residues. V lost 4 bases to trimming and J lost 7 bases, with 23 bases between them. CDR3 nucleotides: TGCGCCAGCAGCACCAAAGCCGAACCGGGGTTGGGTGAAAAACTGTTTTTT. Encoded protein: CASSTKAEPGLGEKLFF.